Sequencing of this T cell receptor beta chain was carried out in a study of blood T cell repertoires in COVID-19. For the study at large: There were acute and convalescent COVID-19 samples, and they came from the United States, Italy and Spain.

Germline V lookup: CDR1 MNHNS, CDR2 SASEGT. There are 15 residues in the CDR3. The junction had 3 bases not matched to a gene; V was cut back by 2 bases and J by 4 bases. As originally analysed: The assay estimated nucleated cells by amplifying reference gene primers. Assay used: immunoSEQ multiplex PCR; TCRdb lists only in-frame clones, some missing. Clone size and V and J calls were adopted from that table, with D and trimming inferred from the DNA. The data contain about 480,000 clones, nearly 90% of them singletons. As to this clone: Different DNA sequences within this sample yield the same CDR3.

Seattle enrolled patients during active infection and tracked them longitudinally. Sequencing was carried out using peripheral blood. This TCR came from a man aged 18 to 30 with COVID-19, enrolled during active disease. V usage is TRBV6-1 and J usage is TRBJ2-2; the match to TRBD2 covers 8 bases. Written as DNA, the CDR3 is TGTGCCAGCAGTGAACTAGCGGGCGGCACCGGGGAGCTGTTTTTT. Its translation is CASSELAGGTGELFF.